Shown below are 19 T cell receptor beta chains from a single sample sequenced in a study of regulatory dendritic cells for organ transplantation. Sorted subsets were CFSE-labeled and cultured four to six days with allogeneic dendritic cells. The antigens of these receptors remain unknown. Repertoires were generated with immunoSEQ multiplex PCR, while TCRdb's copy carries only in-frame clones and drops some. The repertoire holds about 11,000 clones, with 65% to 85% as singletons. The specimen was memory CD4+ T cells from blood cultured with regulatory dendritic cells. Subset specified: CD45RO+ memory T cells. The receptors were sampled from a human donor in good health.

This CDR3 reads CASSGDRRTEAFF. CDR3 bases: TGTGCCAGCAGCGGGGACAGGCGGACTGAAGCTTTCTTT. The chain combines TRBV5-4 with TRBJ1-1, with 8 bases fitting TRBD1. In germline, CDR1 is SGHNT, CDR2 YYREEE (reference sequence). With V trimmed by 4 bases and J by 5 bases, 4 bases remained unmatched. CDR3 size: 13 residues.

The sample holds a few counts of this clone. CDR3 amino acids: CASSDLSVRGGVYNEQFF. CDR3 sequence (DNA): TGTGCCAGCAGTGATTTGTCTGTTCGTGGGGGCGTATACAATGAGCAGTTCTTC. The chain links TRBV6-1 to TRBJ2-1, with D maybe TRBD1 (6 bases). This CDR3 is 18 amino acids long. Germline loops: CDR1 MNHNS, CDR2 SASEGT. Trimming left V 3 bases short and J 4 bases short, with 22 bases between.

The rearrangement uses TRBV23-1 and TRBJ1-1; 8 bases line up with TRBD1. TRBV23-1 is an ORF, and what it does is uncertain. This CDR3 region has 15 residues. With V trimmed by 4 bases and J by 3 bases, 7 bases remained unmatched. The CDR3 bases are TGCGCCAGCAGTCTCCCGACAGGGGTTGACACTGAAGCTTTCTTT. Amino acid sequence: CASSLPTGVDTEAFF.

The chain recombines TRBV18 with TRBJ2-7, with 8 bases that match TRBD1. This CDR3 comprises 15 residues. Losses at the gene ends were 4 bases for V and 0 bases for J; bases not matched to a gene: 5. Germline V gives CDR1 KGHSH, CDR2 LQKENI. This chain's CDR3 is CASSRGTGSSYEQYF. CDR3 DNA sequence: TGTGCCAGCTCACGCGGGACAGGAAGCTCCTACGAGCAGTACTTC. The full variable domain, rest sourced from reference TRBV18 and TRBJ2-7, is NAGVMQNPRHLVRRRGQEARLRCSPMKGHSHVYWYRQLPEEGLKFMVYLQKENIIDESGMPKERFSAEFPKEGPSILRIQQVVRGDSAAYFCASSRGTGSSYEQYFGPGTRLTVT.

This chain connects TRBV18 to TRBJ1-2, with 7 nucleotides matching TRBD1. V lost 5 bases to trimming and J lost 2 bases; unmatched junction nucleotides: 8. This CDR3 comprises 15 residues. Germline CDR1 and CDR2: KGHSH and LQKENI. The CDR3 reads CASSLGLQGNYGYTF. DNA for the CDR3: TGTGCCAGCTCATTGGGGCTACAGGGGAACTATGGCTACACCTTC.

This chain connects TRBV7-2 to TRBJ1-2; perhaps TRBD1 as D (5 bases). Germline values: CDR1 SGHTA, CDR2 FQGNSA. The CDR3 consists of 15 residues. Trimming pared 9 bases from V and 5 bases from J, leaving 22 bases between. CDR3 DNA sequence: TGTGCCAGTCTGTTAGCCCCCTCGGCAGGGTATGGCTACACCTTC. This gives the protein CASLLAPSAGYGYTF.

The gene calls are TRBV5-1 and TRBJ2-2, with D possibly being TRBD2 (5 bases). The V gene lost 4 bases and the J gene lost 2 bases, with 12 bases spanning the gap. This CDR3 spans 15 amino acids. Germline CDR1 reads SGHRS; CDR2 reads YFSETQ. The CDR3 bases are TGCGCCAGCAGCGTTAGCGAACGTAACACCGGGGAGCTGTTTTTT. Its translation: CASSVSERNTGELFF.

This chain links TRBV12-5 with TRBJ1-5; the D gene is possibly TRBD1 (6 bases). Trimming shortened V by 7 bases and J by 6 bases, and 19 bases separated the two germline ends. Germline values: CDR1 LGHNT, CDR2 FRNRAP. The CDR3 covers 15 residues. The CDR3 sequence: CASAQGGGDTQPQHF. As DNA, the CDR3 is TGTGCTAGTGCTCAGGGAGGGGGGGATACTCAGCCCCAGCATTTT.

The V gene is TRBV4-1, the J gene TRBJ2-7, with D possibly matching TRBD2 (7 bases). The length of the CDR3 is 15 residues. Germline loops: CDR1 MGHRA, CDR2 YSYEKL. V was pared by 3 bases and J by 3 bases, with 15 bases between. CDR3: CASSHVGGASYEQYF. The DNA of the CDR3 is TGCGCCAGCAGCCATGTGGGGGGGGCTAGCTACGAGCAGTACTTC.

The rearrangement joins TRBV6-6 to TRBJ1-2; TRBD1 matches 9 bases. This CDR3 is built from 10 residues. Trimming took 5 bases from V and 14 from J; bases not matched to a gene: 3. Per germline, CDR1 MNHNY and CDR2 SVGAGI (reference sequence). Here the CDR3 DNA reads TGTGCCAGCAGTCGGGACAGGGTGACCTTC. Translated: CASSRDRVTF.

This rearrangement joins TRBV2 to TRBJ2-7; perhaps TRBD1 as D (6 bases). The germline CDR1 and CDR2 sequences are SNHLY and FYNNEI. V lost 6 bases, J lost 2 bases, and 14 bases lay in between. This CDR3 has 14 amino acids. CDR3 protein: CASSERQAAYEQYF. Here the CDR3 DNA reads TGTGCCAGCAGCGAGAGACAGGCAGCCTACGAGCAGTACTTC.

The chain uses TRBV29-1 and TRBJ1-2; D is undetermined. The CDR3 has 11 residues. The germline V gene encodes CDR1 SQVTM and CDR2 ANQGSEA. With 4 bases removed from V and 2 bases from J, the gap between germline ends came to 5 bases. CDR3 sequence: CSVGGNYGYTF. Here the CDR3 DNA reads TGCAGCGTTGGAGGGAACTATGGCTACACCTTC.

The V and J genes are TRBV9 and TRBJ2-7; tentatively, D is TRBD1 (6 bases). The germline V gene has CDR1 SGDLS and CDR2 YYNGEE. There are 14 residues in the CDR3. Trimming took off 5 bases at V and 0 bases at J, with 12 bases between the two ends. The DNA for the CDR3 is TGTGCCAGCAGTAAACAGGGAAACTCCTACGAGCAGTACTTC. As protein: CASSKQGNSYEQYF.

This rearrangement joins TRBV2 to TRBJ2-7, with 8 positions matching TRBD1. This CDR3 region has 15 residues. The V gene end was trimmed by 6 bases and the J gene end by 4 bases; junction bases not matched to a gene: 11. The germline gives CDR1 SNHLY, CDR2 FYNNEI. In nucleotides, the CDR3 is TGTGCCAGCAGCGCAGGGACAGGCCCCTGGTACGAGCAGTACTTC. This gives the protein CASSAGTGPWYEQYF.

This chain uses TRBV6-6 with TRBJ1-2; 9 bases agree with TRBD1. There are 14 residues in the CDR3. CDR1 and CDR2 from the germline V gene are MNHNY and SVGAGI (reference sequence). J gave up 4 bases and V 6 bases, and 6 bases lay outside the gene matches. DNA for the CDR3: TGTGCCAGCAGCCTGGGACAGGGATTCTATGGCTACACCTTC. Translating gives CASSLGQGFYGYTF.

This clone was detected once. In nucleotides, the CDR3 is TGTGCCAGCAGCCCGACTAGCGGGGCCTACAATGAGCAGTTCTTC. It encodes CASSPTSGAYNEQFF. V usage is TRBV5-4 and J usage is TRBJ2-1; 11 nucleotides line up with TRBD2. V shed 4 bases, J shed 2 bases, and the junction held 2 bases outside the gene matches. This CDR3 is 15 amino acids long. CDR1 SGHNT and CDR2 YYREEE come from the germline V gene (reference sequence).

This CDR3 is CASSADRGGTGELFF. CDR3 DNA: TGTGCCAGCAGCGCGGACAGGGGAGGGACCGGGGAGCTGTTTTTT. This chain links TRBV11-1 with TRBJ2-2, with TRBD1 matching 9 bases. The CDR3 consists of 15 residues. Per germline, CDR1 SGHAT and CDR2 FQDESV (reference sequence). V gave up 5 bases and J gave up 5 bases; unmatched junction bases: 6.

The V and J genes are TRBV6-5 and TRBJ1-1; D is uncertain. This CDR3 is built from 13 residues. V lost 6 bases, J lost 7 bases, and 15 bases lay in between. CDR1 and CDR2 (germline): MNHEY, SVGAGI. The CDR3 DNA sequence: TGTGCCAGCAGCACTAGCAGCGGGGATGAAGCTTTCTTT. Its protein is CASSTSSGDEAFF.

The chain links TRBV9 to TRBJ1-4, with 11 nucleotides matching TRBD1. This CDR3 contains 15 residues. CDR1 SGDLS and CDR2 YYNGEE come from the germline V gene. Trimming cost V 3 bases and J 7 bases; bases outside gene matches: 5. CDR3 sequence (DNA): TGTGCCAGCAGCGCCGGGGGGACAGGGGGTGAAAAACTGTTTTTT. Translating it yields CASSAGGTGGEKLFF.